Listed below are T cell receptor beta chains from one sample, sequenced in a study of T cell repertoires in cytomegalovirus infection. The antigens these receptors bind are not known. From the reads, TCRdb called clonotypes with MiXCR, one entry per CDR3 protein. In the table there are roughly 920,000 distinct CDR3 sequences, around a third of which are singletons. Sequencing used cultured CD8+ T cells from PBMCs, obtained from culture after CMV antigen stimulation. These receptors originate from a human donor in good health (CMV status not recorded). Some clones in this sample may be carry-over from other donors' samples. Each CDR3 is given with its conserved first and last residue. The D gene is left open where the match is weak. Part of the rows lack a size; the others show once, few, many or a class for expanded clones.

>TRBV14|-|18|TRBJ1-1|-
CASSQADGGASVNTEAFF
TGTGCCAGCAGCCAAGCGGATGGGGGGGCTTCGGTGAACACTGAAGCTTTCTTT
>TRBV4-1|TRBD1|19|TRBJ1-2|-
CASSQDPTGVKRANYGYTF
TGCGCCAGCAGCCAAGATCCAACAGGGGTTAAACGAGCTAACTATGGCTACACCTTC
>TRBV2|-|12|TRBJ2-3|few
CASNPWADTQYF
TGTGCCAGCAACCCCTGGGCAGATACGCAGTATTTT
>TRBV6-5|-|16|TRBJ2-1|few
CASSSWRGNSYNEQFF
TGTGCCAGCAGTTCTTGGCGGGGAAACTCCTACAATGAGCAGTTCTTC
>TRBV7-9|TRBD1|14|TRBJ2-7|few
CASGDSGSSYEQYF
TGTGCCAGCGGGGACAGCGGATCATCCTACGAGCAGTACTTC
>TRBV19|-|16|TRBJ1-3|-
CASSMPVRPGGNTIYF
TGTGCCAGTAGTATGCCCGTCCGGCCGGGTGGAAACACCATATATTTT
>TRBV7-9|-|14|TRBJ2-5|-
CASSFEGTQETQYF
TGTGCCAGCAGCTTCGAGGGGACTCAGGAGACCCAGTACTTC
>TRBV27|-|15|TRBJ2-3|-
CASSSDLRRPDTQYF
TGTGCCAGCAGTTCCGACTTGAGGAGGCCAGATACGCAGTATTTT
>TRBV7-2|TRBD1|15|TRBJ2-3|-
CASSKGGSSRDTQYF
TGTGCCAGCAGCAAAGGGGGCTCTTCCCGGGATACGCAGTATTTT
>TRBV28|-|14|TRBJ1-5|-
CVSSYPGADQPQHF
TGTGTCAGCAGTTACCCAGGGGCTGATCAGCCCCAGCATTTT
>TRBV11-2|TRBD2|16|TRBJ2-2|-
CASSLVSPGGSGELFF
TGTGCCAGCAGCTTAGTGTCCCCGGGGGGTAGCGGGGAGCTGTTTTTT
>TRBV4-3|-|13|TRBJ1-1|-
CASSPRAYTEAFF
TGCGCCAGCAGTCCGAGGGCCTACACTGAAGCTTTCTTT
>TRBV5-6|-|14|TRBJ1-2|-
CASSEDTINYGYTF
TGTGCCAGCAGCGAGGACACTATCAACTATGGCTACACCTTC
>TRBV4-3|TRBD1|15|TRBJ2-2|-
CASSQDRGYTGELFF
TGCGCCAGCAGCCAAGACAGGGGGTACACCGGGGAGCTGTTTTTT
>TRBV6-6|-|16|TRBJ1-5|-
CASSYSVPWSNQPQHF
TGTGCCAGCAGTTACTCGGTCCCATGGAGCAATCAGCCCCAGCATTTT
>TRBV6-1|-|13|TRBJ2-7|-
CASSEVTTYEQYF
TGTGCCAGCAGTGAGGTCACCACCTACGAGCAGTACTTC
>TRBV7-9|-|16|TRBJ2-3|-
CASSFPDRLSPDTQYF
TGTGCCAGCAGCTTCCCTGACAGGCTATCCCCCGATACGCAGTATTTT
>TRBV6-5|-|12|TRBJ2-2|-
CASSYLTGELFF
TGTGCCAGCAGTTACTTAACCGGGGAGCTGTTTTTT
>TRBV19|-|14|TRBJ2-5|few
CASSPQEGQETQYF
TGTGCCAGTAGTCCTCAGGAGGGGCAAGAGACCCAGTACTTC
>TRBV7-9|-|14|TRBJ2-5|-
CASGHSERVETQYF
TGTGCCAGCGGCCACTCCGAGAGGGTTGAGACCCAGTACTTC
>TRBV27|-|12|TRBJ2-5|-
CASWGPGETQYF
TGTGCGAGTTGGGGGCCGGGGGAGACCCAGTACTTC
>TRBV20-1|-|16|TRBJ1-4|-
CSAPSGLSGGEEKLFF
TGCAGTGCTCCGTCGGGGTTGTCCGGGGGCGAAGAAAAACTGTTTTTT
>TRBV6-1|-|14|TRBJ1-6|-
CASTPGRGNSPLHF
TGTGCCAGCACCCCGGGCCGAGGAAATTCACCCCTCCACTTT
>TRBV6-2/TRBV6-3|TRBD1|14|TRBJ2-2|-
CASSGQVLAGELFF
TGTGCCAGCAGTGGACAGGTCTTGGCCGGGGAGCTGTTTTTT
>TRBV7-9|TRBD1|16|TRBJ1-2|few
CASSLSDRLGDYGYTF
TGTGCCAGCAGCCTCTCGGACAGGCTTGGGGACTATGGCTACACCTTC
>TRBV6-6|-|15|TRBJ2-7|few
CASSYTNRFSYEQYF
TGTGCCAGCAGTTACACCAACAGGTTTTCCTACGAGCAGTACTTC
>TRBV10-3|TRBD2|16|TRBJ2-1|-
CAIEATSGSSYNEQFF
TGTGCCATCGAGGCGACTAGCGGAAGCTCCTACAATGAGCAGTTCTTC
>TRBV7-2|-|17|TRBJ1-2|many
CASSEFIFGDPGRGYTF
TGTGCCAGCAGCGAATTTATATTTGGGGACCCCGGAAGGGGCTACACCTTC
>TRBV27|-|13|TRBJ1-1|-
CASSFWAGTEAFF
TGTGCCAGCAGTTTTTGGGCAGGGACTGAAGCTTTCTTT
>TRBV2|-|16|TRBJ1-3|few
CASSEWGDFSGNTIYF
TGTGCCAGCAGTGAGTGGGGGGACTTCTCTGGAAACACCATATATTTT
>TRBV27|-|15|TRBJ1-5|-
CASSLSWGYGQPQHF
TGTGCCAGCAGTTTATCCTGGGGTTACGGTCAGCCCCAGCATTTT
>TRBV29-1|-|15|TRBJ2-1|-
CSVLTGEASYNEQFF
TGCAGCGTTCTTACAGGGGAGGCGTCCTACAATGAGCAGTTCTTC
>TRBV6-6|-|17|TRBJ2-2|-
CASSYSQIVGYTGELFF
TGTGCCAGCAGTTACTCGCAGATTGTGGGGTACACCGGGGAGCTGTTTTTT
>TRBV4-3|-|16|TRBJ2-2|once
CASSQDAGALAGELFF
TGCGCCAGCAGCCAAGACGCAGGGGCTTTGGCCGGGGAGCTGTTTTTT
>TRBV19|-|13|TRBJ1-1|-
CASSIGEITEAFF
TGTGCCAGTAGTATTGGGGAGATCACTGAAGCTTTCTTT
>TRBV6-2/TRBV6-3|-|16|TRBJ2-2|-
CASSYVAESYTGELFF
TGTGCCAGCAGTTATGTGGCAGAATCTTACACCGGGGAGCTGTTTTTT
>TRBV6-6|TRBD1|15|TRBJ1-1|few
CASSYVQGGITEAFF
TGTGCCAGCAGTTACGTACAGGGGGGGATTACTGAAGCTTTCTTT
>TRBV27|-|15|TRBJ2-2|few
CASSLTALNTGELFF
TGTGCCAGCAGTTTAACAGCCTTGAACACCGGGGAGCTGTTTTTT
>TRBV11-3|-|12|TRBJ2-2|few
CASGGITGELFF
TGTGCCAGCGGGGGTATCACCGGGGAGCTGTTTTTT
>TRBV7-9|-|17|TRBJ2-6|few
CASRTPGGLVGANVLTF
TGTGCCAGCAGAACCCCCGGGGGGCTAGTGGGGGCCAACGTCCTGACTTTC
>TRBV7-6|-|13|TRBJ1-4|-
CASSLDLGEKLFF
TGTGCCAGCAGCTTAGATTTAGGGGAAAAACTGTTTTTT